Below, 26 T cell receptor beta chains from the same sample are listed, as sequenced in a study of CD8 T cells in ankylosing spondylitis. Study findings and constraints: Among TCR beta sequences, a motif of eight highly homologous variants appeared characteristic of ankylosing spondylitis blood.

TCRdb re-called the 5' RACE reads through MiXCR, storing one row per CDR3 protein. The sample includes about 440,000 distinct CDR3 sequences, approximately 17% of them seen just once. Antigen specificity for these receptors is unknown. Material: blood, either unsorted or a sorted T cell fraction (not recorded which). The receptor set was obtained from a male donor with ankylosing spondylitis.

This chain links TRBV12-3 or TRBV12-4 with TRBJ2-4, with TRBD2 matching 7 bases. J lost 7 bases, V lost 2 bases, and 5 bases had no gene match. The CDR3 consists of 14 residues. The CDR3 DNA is TGTGCCAGCAGTTTAAAAGCGGGGAGTAACATTCAGTACTTC. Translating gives CASSLKAGSNIQYF.

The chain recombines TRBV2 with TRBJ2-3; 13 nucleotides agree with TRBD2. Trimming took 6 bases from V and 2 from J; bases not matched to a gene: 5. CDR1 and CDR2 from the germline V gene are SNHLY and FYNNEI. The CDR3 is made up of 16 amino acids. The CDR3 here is CASRRTSGGYTDTQYF. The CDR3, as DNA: TGTGCCAGCAGACGGACTAGCGGGGGATACACAGATACGCAGTATTTT. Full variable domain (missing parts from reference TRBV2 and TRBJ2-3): EPEVTQTPSHQVTQMGQEVILRCVPISNHLYFYWYRQILGQKVEFLVSFYNNEISEKSEIFDDQFSVERPDGSNFTLKIRSTKLEDSAMYFCASRRTSGGYTDTQYFGPGTRLTVL.

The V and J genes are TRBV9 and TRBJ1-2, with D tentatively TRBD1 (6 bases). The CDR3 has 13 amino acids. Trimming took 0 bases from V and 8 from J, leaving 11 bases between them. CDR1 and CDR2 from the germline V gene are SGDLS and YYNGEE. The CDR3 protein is CASSVVSGVGYTF. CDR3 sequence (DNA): TGTGCCAGCAGCGTAGTTTCAGGGGTGGGCTACACCTTC.

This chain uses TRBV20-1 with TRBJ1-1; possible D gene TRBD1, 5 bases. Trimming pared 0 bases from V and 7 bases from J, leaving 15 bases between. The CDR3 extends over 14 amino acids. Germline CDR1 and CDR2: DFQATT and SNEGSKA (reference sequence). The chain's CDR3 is CSARDGDLRGEAFF. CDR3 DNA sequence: TGCAGTGCTAGAGACGGGGACTTGCGCGGTGAAGCTTTCTTT.

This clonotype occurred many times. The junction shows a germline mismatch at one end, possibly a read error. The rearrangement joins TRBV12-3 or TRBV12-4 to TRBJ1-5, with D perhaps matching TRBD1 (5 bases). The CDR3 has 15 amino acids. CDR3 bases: TGTGCCAGCAGTTCCCCGGGACTGATCAATCCGCCCCAGCATTTT. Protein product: CASSSPGLINPPQHF.

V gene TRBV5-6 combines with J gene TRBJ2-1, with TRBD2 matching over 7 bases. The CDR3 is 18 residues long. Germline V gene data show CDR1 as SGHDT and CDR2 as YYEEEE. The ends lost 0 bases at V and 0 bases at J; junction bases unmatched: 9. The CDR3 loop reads CASSLEGFSGFSYNEQFF. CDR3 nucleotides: TGTGCCAGCAGCTTGGAAGGTTTTAGCGGGTTCTCCTACAATGAGCAGTTCTTC.

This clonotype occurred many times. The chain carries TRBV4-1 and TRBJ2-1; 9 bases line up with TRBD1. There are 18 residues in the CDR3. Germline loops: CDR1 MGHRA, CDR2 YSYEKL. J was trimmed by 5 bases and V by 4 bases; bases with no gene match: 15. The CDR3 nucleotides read TGCGCCAGCAGCCCGGGACAGGGTTTAGTATCCCCCCACAATGAGCAGTTCTTC. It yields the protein CASSPGQGLVSPHNEQFF.

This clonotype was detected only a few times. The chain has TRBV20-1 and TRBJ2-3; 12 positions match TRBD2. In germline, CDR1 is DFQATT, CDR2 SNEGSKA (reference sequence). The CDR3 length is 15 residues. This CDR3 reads CRVLAGGPGTDTQYF. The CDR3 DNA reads TGCAGGGTCCTAGCGGGGGGGCCCGGCACAGATACGCAGTATTTT.

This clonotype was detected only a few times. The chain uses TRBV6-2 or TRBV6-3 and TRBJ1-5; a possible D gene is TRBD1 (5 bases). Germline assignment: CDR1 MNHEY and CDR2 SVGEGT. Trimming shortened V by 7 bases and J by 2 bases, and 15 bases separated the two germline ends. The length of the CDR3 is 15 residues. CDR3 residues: CASTDSGTRNQPQHF. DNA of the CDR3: TGTGCCAGCACCGACAGCGGTACGCGCAATCAGCCCCAGCATTTT.

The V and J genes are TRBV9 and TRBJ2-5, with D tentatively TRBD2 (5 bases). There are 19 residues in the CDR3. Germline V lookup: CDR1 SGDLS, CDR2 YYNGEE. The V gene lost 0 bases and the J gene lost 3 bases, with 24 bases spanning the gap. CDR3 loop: CASSVGPGIRYGREETQYF. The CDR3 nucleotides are TGTGCCAGCAGCGTAGGCCCTGGAATACGATATGGGAGAGAAGAGACCCAGTACTTC.

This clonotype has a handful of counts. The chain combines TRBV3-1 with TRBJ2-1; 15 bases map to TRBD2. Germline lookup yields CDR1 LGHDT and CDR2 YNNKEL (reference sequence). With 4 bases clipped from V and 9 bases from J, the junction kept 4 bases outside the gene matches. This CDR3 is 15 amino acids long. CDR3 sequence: CASSRTSGRVSEQFF. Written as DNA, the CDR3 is TGTGCCAGCAGCCGGACTAGCGGGAGGGTCAGTGAGCAGTTCTTC.

CDR3 region: CASSYSPGGNYGYTF. CDR3 coding DNA: TGTGCCAGCAGTTACTCGCCAGGGGGCAACTATGGCTACACCTTC. V usage is TRBV6-5 and J usage is TRBJ1-2, with 8 nucleotides matching TRBD1. The CDR3 sequence is 15 residues long. Losses at the gene ends were 0 bases for V and 2 bases for J; bases not matched to a gene: 2. In germline, CDR1 is MNHEY, CDR2 SVGAGI.

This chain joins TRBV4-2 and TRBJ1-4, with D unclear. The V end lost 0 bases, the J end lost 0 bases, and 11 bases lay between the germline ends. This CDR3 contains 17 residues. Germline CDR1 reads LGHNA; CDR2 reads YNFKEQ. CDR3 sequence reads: CASSQDPHKATNEKLFF. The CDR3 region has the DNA TGTGCCAGCAGCCAAGATCCCCATAAGGCAACTAATGAAAAACTGTTTTTT.

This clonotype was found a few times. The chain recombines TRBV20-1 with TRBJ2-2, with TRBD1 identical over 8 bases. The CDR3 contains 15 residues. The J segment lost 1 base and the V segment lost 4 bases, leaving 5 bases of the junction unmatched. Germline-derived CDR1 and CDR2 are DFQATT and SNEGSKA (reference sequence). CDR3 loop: CSATLRGLNTGELFF. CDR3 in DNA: TGCAGTGCTACCCTCAGGGGGCTGAACACCGGGGAGCTGTTTTTT.

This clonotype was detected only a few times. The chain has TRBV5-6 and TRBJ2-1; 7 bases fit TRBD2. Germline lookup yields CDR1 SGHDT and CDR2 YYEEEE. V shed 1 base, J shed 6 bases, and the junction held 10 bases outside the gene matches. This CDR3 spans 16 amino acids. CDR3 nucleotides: TGTGCCAGCAGCTTGTCTCTCTCTAGCGGATTCAATGAGCAGTTCTTC. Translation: CASSLSLSSGFNEQFF.

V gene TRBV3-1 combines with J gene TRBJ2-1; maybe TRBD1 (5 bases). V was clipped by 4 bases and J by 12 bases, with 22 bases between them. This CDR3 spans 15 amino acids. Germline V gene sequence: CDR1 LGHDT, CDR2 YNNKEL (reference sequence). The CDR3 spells CASSPMIGAPIGQFF. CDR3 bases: TGTGCCAGCAGCCCTATGATTGGGGCCCCGATTGGGCAGTTCTTC.

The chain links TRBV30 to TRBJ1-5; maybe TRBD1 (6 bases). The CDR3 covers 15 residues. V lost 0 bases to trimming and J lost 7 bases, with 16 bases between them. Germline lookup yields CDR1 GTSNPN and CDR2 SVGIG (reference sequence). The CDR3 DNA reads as TGTGCCTGGAGTGTACGTGGGGGAGGGGGACAGCCCCAGCATTTT. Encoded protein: CAWSVRGGGGQPQHF.

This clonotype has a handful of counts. The CDR3, as DNA: TGCGCCAGCAGCTTGGCCGGGACAGGGGGAGGGGAGCAGTACTTC. This translates into CASSLAGTGGGEQYF. The genes are TRBV5-1 and TRBJ2-7; 11 nucleotides agree with TRBD1. Germline V gene lookup returns CDR1 SGHRS and CDR2 YFSETQ. CDR3 length equals 15 residues. The V and J ends lost 0 bases and 7 bases, in that order; junction bases with no gene match: 6.

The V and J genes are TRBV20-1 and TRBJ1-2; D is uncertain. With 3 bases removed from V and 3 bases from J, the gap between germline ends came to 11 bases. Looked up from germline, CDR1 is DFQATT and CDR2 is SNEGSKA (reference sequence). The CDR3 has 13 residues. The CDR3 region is CSASLRLDYGYTF. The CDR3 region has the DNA TGCAGTGCTAGCCTTAGGTTGGACTATGGCTACACCTTC.

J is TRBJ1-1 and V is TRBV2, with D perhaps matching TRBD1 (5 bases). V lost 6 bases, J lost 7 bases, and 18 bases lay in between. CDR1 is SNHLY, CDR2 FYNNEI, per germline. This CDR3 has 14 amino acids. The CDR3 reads CASSGGQQTYEAFF. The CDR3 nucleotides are TGTGCCAGCAGCGGGGGTCAGCAGACCTATGAAGCTTTCTTT. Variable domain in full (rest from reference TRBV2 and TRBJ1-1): EPEVTQTPSHQVTQMGQEVILRCVPISNHLYFYWYRQILGQKVEFLVSFYNNEISEKSEIFDDQFSVERPDGSNFTLKIRSTKLEDSAMYFCASSGGQQTYEAFFGQGTRLTVV.

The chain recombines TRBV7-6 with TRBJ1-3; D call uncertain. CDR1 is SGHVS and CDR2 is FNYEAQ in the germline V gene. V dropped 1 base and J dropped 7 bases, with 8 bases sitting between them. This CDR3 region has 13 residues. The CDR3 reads CASSLGTDNTIYF. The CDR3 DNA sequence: TGTGCCAGCAGCTTAGGAACTGATAACACCATATATTTT.

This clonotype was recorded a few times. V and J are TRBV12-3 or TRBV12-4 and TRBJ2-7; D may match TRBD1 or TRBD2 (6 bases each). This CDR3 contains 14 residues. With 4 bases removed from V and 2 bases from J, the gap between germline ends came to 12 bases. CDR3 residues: CASSSGDKTYEQYF. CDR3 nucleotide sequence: TGTGCCAGCAGTTCGGGGGACAAGACCTACGAGCAGTACTTC.

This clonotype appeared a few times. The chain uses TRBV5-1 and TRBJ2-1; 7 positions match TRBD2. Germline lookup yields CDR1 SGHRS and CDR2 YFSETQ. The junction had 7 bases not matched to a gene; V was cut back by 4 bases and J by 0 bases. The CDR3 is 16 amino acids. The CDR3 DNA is TGCGCCAGCAGCCGGCCTAGCGGAATCTCCTACAATGAGCAGTTCTTC. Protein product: CASSRPSGISYNEQFF. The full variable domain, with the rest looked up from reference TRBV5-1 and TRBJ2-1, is KAGVTQTPRYLIKTRGQQVTLSCSPISGHRSVSWYQQTPGQGLQFLFEYFSETQRNKGNFPGRFSGRQFSNSRSEMNVSTLELGDSALYLCASSRPSGISYNEQFFGPGTRLTVL.

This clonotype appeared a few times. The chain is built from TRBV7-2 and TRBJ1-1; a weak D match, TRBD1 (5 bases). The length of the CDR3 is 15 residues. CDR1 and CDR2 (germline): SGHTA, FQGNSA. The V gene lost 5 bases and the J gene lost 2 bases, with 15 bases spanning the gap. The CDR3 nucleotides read TGTGCCAGCAGCCCAAGAGAAGGGGCAAACACTGAAGCTTTCTTT. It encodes CASSPREGANTEAFF. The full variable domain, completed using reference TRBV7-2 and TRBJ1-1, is GAGVSQSPSNKVTEKGKDVELRCDPISGHTALYWYRQSLGQGLEFLIYFQGNSAPDKSGLPSDRFSAERTGGSVSTLTIQRTQQEDSAVYLCASSPREGANTEAFFGQGTRLTVV.

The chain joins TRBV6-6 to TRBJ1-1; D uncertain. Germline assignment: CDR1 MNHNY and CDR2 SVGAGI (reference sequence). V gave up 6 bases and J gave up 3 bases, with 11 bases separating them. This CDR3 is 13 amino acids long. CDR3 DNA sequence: TGTGCCAGCAGCCCGGACGGAGACACTGAAGCTTTCTTT. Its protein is CASSPDGDTEAFF.

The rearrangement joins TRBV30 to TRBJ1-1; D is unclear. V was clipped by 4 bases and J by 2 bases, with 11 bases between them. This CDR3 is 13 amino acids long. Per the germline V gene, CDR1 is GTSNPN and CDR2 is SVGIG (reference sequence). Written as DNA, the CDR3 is TGTGCCTGGACAAACCCTAGCAACACTGAAGCTTTCTTT. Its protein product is CAWTNPSNTEAFF.